The clone carrying this TCR beta chain showed up just a few times. Germline V gives CDR1 SNHLY, CDR2 FYNNEI. V lost 6 bases and J lost 2; bases outside the gene matches: 4. This CDR3 is built from 16 residues. From the 5' RACE reads, TCRdb called clonotypes with MiXCR, one entry per CDR3 protein. Counted here are 250,000 to 350,000 distinct CDR3 sequences, 15% to 20% occurring once; the ten biggest clones make up around 23%. The sample belongs to a study of T-cell memory formation after mild COVID-19. The sequence was collected from a man aged 18 to 30 who had mild COVID-19 (a few samples of this study predate the infection). Cell type and time point are not known. The sequencing sample was made of PBMCs or a T cell subset sorted from them (not recorded which). The chain links TRBV2 to TRBJ1-6; 10 bases match TRBD1. The CDR3 bases are TGTGCCAGCAGGGGACAGGGGTCCCCCTATAATTCACCCCTCCACTTT. This gives the protein CASRGQGSPYNSPLHF.